One and the same sample provided the 9 T cell receptor beta chains below, sequenced in a study of CD8 T cells in Susac syndrome. Random-hexamer reverse transcription was applied to about 0.5 to 1 ug RNA. MiXCR, run by TCRdb on the immunoSEQ multiplex PCR reads, gives a single entry per CDR3 protein. The sample records about 300,000 distinct CDR3 sequences, almost 85% being singletons. The sample was CD8+ T cells from PBMCs. The receptor source for this set is a human donor with multiple sclerosis.

This rearrangement joins TRBV7-9 to TRBJ1-2; no firm D call. Per the germline V gene, CDR1 is SEHNR and CDR2 is FQNEAQ (reference sequence). The V end lost 5 bases, the J end lost 4 bases, and 14 bases lay between the germline ends. The CDR3 length is 14 residues. The CDR3 DNA reads TGTGCCAGCAGCGACCTAAAAGGCCGCTATGGCTACACCTTC. It specifies CASSDLKGRYGYTF.

This chain connects TRBV25-1 to TRBJ2-5; D gene uncertain. CDR3 length: 12 amino acids. Germline CDR1 is MGHDK and CDR2 is SYGVNS. V gave up 7 bases and J gave up 5 bases, with 11 bases separating them. The CDR3 DNA is TGTGCCAGCAATGAGCTTTCGGAGACCCAGTACTTC. As protein: CASNELSETQYF.

The chain uses TRBV25-1 and TRBJ2-7; TRBD1 matches 7 bases. Germline V gives CDR1 MGHDK, CDR2 SYGVNS. This CDR3 has 14 residues. V dropped 5 bases and J dropped 5; count of bases not matched to a gene: 9. CDR3 DNA: TGTGCCAGCAGTCCCGGGACAGCGACCAACGAGCAGTACTTC. Its protein is CASSPGTATNEQYF.

Here the CDR3 DNA reads TGTGCCAGTAGTAGCGCGACGGGGGCCAATGAGCAGTTCTTC. It is translated as CASSSATGANEQFF. This sequence joins TRBV19 and TRBJ2-1; D assignment may be TRBD1 or TRBD2 (6 bases each). The CDR3 loop spans 14 amino acids. The germline V and J ends were trimmed by 4 bases and 6 bases, with 13 bases remaining between them. Germline lookup yields CDR1 LNHDA and CDR2 SQIVND (reference sequence).

The chain is built from TRBV30 and TRBJ2-7; D is possibly TRBD1 or TRBD2 (5 bases each). The CDR3 is made up of 13 amino acids. Trimming took off 2 bases at V and 2 bases at J, with 10 bases between the two ends. Germline V gives CDR1 GTSNPN, CDR2 SVGIG (reference sequence). This chain's CDR3 is CAWSWDGTYEQYF. The CDR3 DNA is TGTGCCTGGAGTTGGGACGGGACCTACGAGCAGTACTTC.

Worth noting for this clonotype: An end of the junction does not agree with germline; a read error may underlie this. The chain employs TRBV7-7 and TRBJ2-1, with D perhaps matching TRBD1 (5 bases). This CDR3 is built from 16 residues. Germline values: CDR1 SSHAT, CDR2 FNYEAQ (reference sequence). DNA for the CDR3: TGTGCTAGCAGCTACTCAGACAGACTTCCCGGGAATGAGCAGTTCTTC. Protein: CASSYSDRLPGNEQFF.

V is TRBV6-5 and J is TRBJ2-2, with TRBD2 matching 14 bases. There are 19 residues in the CDR3. Germline assignment: CDR1 MNHEY and CDR2 SVGAGI. V lost 2 bases and J lost 0; bases outside the gene matches: 5. CDR3 DNA: TGTGCCAGCAGTTACAAGGGACTAGCGGGAGAAGCGAACACCGGGGAGCTGTTTTTT. Translating gives CASSYKGLAGEANTGELFF.

The V call is TRBV20-1, the J call TRBJ2-7; tentatively, D is TRBD1 (5 bases). This CDR3 region has 12 residues. Germline lookup yields CDR1 DFQATT and CDR2 SNEGSKA (reference sequence). V was cut by 6 bases and J by 4 bases, with 13 bases left in between. The CDR3 DNA reads as TGCAGTGCACCGGACAATCTGTACGAGCAGTACTTC. Translating it yields CSAPDNLYEQYF.

This clonotype was seen only once. The chain couples TRBV9 to TRBJ2-1, with D possibly matching TRBD2 (6 bases). Trimming removed 3 bases from V and 7 bases from J, with 8 bases in between. CDR1 SGDLS and CDR2 YYNGEE come from the germline V gene. This CDR3 spans 12 amino acids. The CDR3 DNA sequence: TGTGCCAGCAGCGGAGGACTAAATGAGCAGTTCTTC. It codes for CASSGGLNEQFF.